This T cell receptor beta chain was identified during a study of cytomegalovirus exposure and HLA in healthy donors. Some clones are missing from TCRdb's copy, which holds only in-frame ones; the method was immunoSEQ multiplex PCR. The top ten clones hold about 4.2% of a sample with tens of thousands of clones, just under 95% of them seen once. V was pared by 4 bases and J by 5 bases, with 5 bases of the junction left unmatched. Germline V gene lookup returns CDR1 SGHTA and CDR2 FQGNSA. The CDR3 spans 15 residues. This sequence joins TRBV7-2 and TRBJ2-1; TRBD2 aligns across 10 bases. Specimen: PBMCs. This TCR was recovered from a young man in good health and CMV-seropositive. CDR3 region: CASSSSGRDDNEQFF. Here the CDR3 DNA reads TGTGCCAGCAGCTCCAGCGGGAGGGACGACAATGAGCAGTTCTTC. Supplemented by reference TRBV7-2 and TRBJ2-1, the full variable domain reads GAGVSQSPSNKVTEKGKDVELRCDPISGHTALYWYRQSLGQGLEFLIYFQGNSAPDKSGLPSDRFSAERTGGSVSTLTIQRTQQEDSAVYLCASSSSGRDDNEQFFGPGTRLTVL.